The TCR beta chain under discussion was sequenced for a study of T cells after yellow fever vaccination. Study-level results: Weaker overall, the secondary response nonetheless peaked faster (day 5 versus 15).

This clonotype was observed a few times. Its antigen is unidentified. A universal primer site and UMIs were added as TCR cDNA was made by 5'RACE template switching. MiXCR was run by TCRdb on the 5' RACE reads, yielding one entry per CDR3 protein. The sample has roughly 320,000 distinct CDR3 sequences, approximately 11% seen once; the top ten hold 3% to 4%. V dropped 4 bases and J dropped 5 bases, with 26 bases sitting between them. The CDR3 consists of 18 residues. The germline V gene encodes CDR1 MGHRA and CDR2 YSYEKL. The sequenced sample was CD4+ T cells sorted from PBMCs, obtained 45 days after the yellow fever booster vaccination. This clonotype was sampled from a man between 18 and 29 years old who received the YFV17D yellow fever vaccine. This chain connects TRBV4-1 to TRBJ1-2; D is perhaps TRBD1 (6 bases). For the CDR3, the DNA is TGCGCCAGCAGCCTAGACTCGACGGGCAGGGGAGCTGAATATGGCTACACCTTC. This gives the protein CASSLDSTGRGAEYGYTF.